Described below is a single TCR beta chain sequence and its context. Use of 60 Vbeta and 13 Jbeta primers characterized the PCR. Data came from immunoSEQ multiplex PCR; TCRdb stores just in-frame clones and leaves some out. Of 110,000 or so clones listed, about 77% are singletons. This entry is derived from a study of cytomegalovirus exposure and HLA in healthy donors. Germline loops: CDR1 LNHDA, CDR2 SQIVND (reference sequence). The CDR3 extends over 14 amino acids. The V and J ends lost 7 bases and 6 bases, in that order; junction bases with no gene match: 8. The source material was PBMCs. The clonotype originates from a woman in her twenties or thirties in good health and CMV-seropositive. The gene calls are TRBV19 and TRBJ1-5; 8 nucleotides agree with TRBD1. CDR3 DNA: TGTGCCAGTACCCCAGGACAGGGAGGTCAGCCCCAGCATTTT. It codes for CASTPGQGGQPQHF.